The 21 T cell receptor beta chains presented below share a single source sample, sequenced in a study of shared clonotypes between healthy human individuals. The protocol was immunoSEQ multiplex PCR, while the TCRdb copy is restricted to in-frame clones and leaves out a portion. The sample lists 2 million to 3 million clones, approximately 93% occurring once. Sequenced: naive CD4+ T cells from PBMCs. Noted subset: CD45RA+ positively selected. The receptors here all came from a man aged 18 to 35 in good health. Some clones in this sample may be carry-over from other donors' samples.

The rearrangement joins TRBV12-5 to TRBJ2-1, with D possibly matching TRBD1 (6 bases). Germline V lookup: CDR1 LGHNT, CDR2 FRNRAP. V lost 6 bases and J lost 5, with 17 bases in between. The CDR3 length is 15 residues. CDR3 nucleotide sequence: TGTGCTAGTGGGTCACAGGGAATTCACGACAATGAGCAGTTCTTC. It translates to CASGSQGIHDNEQFF.

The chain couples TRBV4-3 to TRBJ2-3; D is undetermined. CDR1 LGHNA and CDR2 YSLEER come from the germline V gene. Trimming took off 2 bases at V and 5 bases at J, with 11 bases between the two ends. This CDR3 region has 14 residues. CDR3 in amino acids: CASSQRVSRDTQYF. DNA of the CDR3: TGCGCCAGCAGCCAAAGAGTCTCACGAGATACGCAGTATTTT.

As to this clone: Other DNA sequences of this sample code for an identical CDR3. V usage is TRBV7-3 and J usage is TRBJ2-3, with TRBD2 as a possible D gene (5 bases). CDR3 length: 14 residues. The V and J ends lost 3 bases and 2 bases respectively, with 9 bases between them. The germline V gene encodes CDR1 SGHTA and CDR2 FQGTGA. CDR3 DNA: TGTGCCAGCAGCTTCTCCGGGGACACAGATACGCAGTATTTT. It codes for CASSFSGDTDTQYF.

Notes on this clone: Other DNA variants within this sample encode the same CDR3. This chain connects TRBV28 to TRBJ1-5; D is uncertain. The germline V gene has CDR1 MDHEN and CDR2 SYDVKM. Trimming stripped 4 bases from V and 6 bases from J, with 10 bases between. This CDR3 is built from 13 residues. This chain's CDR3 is CASSSSGFQPQHF. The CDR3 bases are TGTGCCAGCAGTTCATCGGGATTTCAGCCCCAGCATTTT.

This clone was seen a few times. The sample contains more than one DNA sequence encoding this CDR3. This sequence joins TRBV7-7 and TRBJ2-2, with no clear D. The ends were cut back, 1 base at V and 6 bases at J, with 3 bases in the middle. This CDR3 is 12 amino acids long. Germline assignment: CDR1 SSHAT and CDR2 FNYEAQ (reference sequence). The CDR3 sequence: CASSLEAGELFF. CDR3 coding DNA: TGTGCCAGCAGCTTAGAGGCCGGGGAGCTGTTTTTT.

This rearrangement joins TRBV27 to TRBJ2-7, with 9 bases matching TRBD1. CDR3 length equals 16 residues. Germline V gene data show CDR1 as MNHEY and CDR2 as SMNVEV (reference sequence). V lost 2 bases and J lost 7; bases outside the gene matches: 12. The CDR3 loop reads CASSLSMGQGPGEQYF. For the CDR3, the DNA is TGTGCCAGCAGTTTAAGTATGGGACAGGGCCCTGGAGAGCAGTACTTC.

The CDR3: CASRLGSNTEAFF. The CDR3 DNA is TGCGCCAGCAGACTTGGGTCAAACACTGAAGCTTTCTTT. This chain connects TRBV5-1 to TRBJ1-1, with D unclear. The V gene's germline CDR1 is SGHRS and CDR2 YFSETQ. V lost 5 bases, J lost 2 bases, and 10 bases lay in between. The CDR3 loop spans 13 amino acids.

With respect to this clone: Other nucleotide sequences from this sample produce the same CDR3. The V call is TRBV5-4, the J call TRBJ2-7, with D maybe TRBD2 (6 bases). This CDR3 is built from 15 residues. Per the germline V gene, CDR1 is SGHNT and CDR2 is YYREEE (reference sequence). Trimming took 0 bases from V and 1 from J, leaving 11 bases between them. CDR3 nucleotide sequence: TGTGCCAGCAGCTTGGGTGGAGGGAGTTCCTACGAGCAGTACTTC. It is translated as CASSLGGGSSYEQYF.

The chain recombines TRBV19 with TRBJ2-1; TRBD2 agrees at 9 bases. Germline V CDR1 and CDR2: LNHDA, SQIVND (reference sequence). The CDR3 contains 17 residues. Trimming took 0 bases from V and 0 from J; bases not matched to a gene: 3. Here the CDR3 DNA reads TGTGCCAGTAGTATAGAGTTTAGCGGGAGCTCCTACAATGAGCAGTTCTTC. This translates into CASSIEFSGSSYNEQFF.

The CDR3 nucleotides are TGTGCCAGTAGCAGGGGACTAGCGTACACAGATACGCAGTATTTT. It is translated as CASSRGLAYTDTQYF. The chain joins TRBV19 to TRBJ2-3, with 10 bases identical to TRBD2. Per germline, CDR1 LNHDA and CDR2 SQIVND (reference sequence). The V gene end was trimmed by 6 bases and the J gene end by 2 bases; junction bases not matched to a gene: 5. There are 15 residues in the CDR3.

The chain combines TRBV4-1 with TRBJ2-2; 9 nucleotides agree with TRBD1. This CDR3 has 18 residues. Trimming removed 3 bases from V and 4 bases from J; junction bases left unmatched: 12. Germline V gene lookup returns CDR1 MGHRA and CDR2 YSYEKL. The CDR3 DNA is TGCGCCAGCAGCCAGGGGAGCCTCACAGGGGGCGGCACCGGGGAGCTGTTTTTT. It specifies CASSQGSLTGGGTGELFF.

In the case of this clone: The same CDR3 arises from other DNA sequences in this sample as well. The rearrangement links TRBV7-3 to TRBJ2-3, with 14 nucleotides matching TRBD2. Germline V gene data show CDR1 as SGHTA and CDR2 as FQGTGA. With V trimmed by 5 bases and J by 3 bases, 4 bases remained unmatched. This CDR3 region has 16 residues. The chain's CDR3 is CASSPGTSGSTDTQYF. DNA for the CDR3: TGTGCCAGCAGCCCCGGGACTAGCGGGAGTACAGATACGCAGTATTTT.

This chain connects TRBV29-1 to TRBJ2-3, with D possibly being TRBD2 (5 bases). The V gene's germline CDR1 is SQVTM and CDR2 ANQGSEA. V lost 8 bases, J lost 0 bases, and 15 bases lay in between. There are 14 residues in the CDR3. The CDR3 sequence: CSSRESPSTDTQYF. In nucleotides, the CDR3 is TGCAGCTCTAGGGAGTCCCCTAGCACAGATACGCAGTATTTT.

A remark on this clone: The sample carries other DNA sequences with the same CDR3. The CDR3 coding sequence is TGTGCCAGCAGAGACAGCAACCAAGAGACCCAGTACTTC. Protein: CASRDSNQETQYF. The rearrangement uses TRBV28 and TRBJ2-5, with D possibly matching TRBD1 (5 bases). The germline V gene encodes CDR1 MDHEN and CDR2 SYDVKM. V was trimmed by 6 bases and J by 0 bases, leaving 8 bases between them. The CDR3 has 13 residues.

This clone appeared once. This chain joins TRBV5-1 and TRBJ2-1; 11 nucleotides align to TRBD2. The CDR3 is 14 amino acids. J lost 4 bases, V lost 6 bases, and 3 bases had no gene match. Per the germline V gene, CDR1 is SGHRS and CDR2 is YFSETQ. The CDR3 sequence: CASKTSGVYNEQFF. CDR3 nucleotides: TGCGCCAGCAAGACTAGCGGGGTATACAATGAGCAGTTCTTC.

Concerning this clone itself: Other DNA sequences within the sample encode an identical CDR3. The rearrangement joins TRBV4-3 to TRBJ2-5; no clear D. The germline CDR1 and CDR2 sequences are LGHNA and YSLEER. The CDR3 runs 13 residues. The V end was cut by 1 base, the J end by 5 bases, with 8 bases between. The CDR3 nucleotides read TGCGCCAGCAGCCAAGGAATCGGGGAGACCCAGTACTTC. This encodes CASSQGIGETQYF.

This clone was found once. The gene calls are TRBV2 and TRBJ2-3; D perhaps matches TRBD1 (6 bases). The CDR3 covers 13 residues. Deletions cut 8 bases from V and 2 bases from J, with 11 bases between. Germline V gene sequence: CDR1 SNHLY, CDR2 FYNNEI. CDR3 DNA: TGTGCCAGCCACAGGGCCTCCACAGATACGCAGTATTTT. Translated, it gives CASHRASTDTQYF.

The CDR3 sequence is CASSEARGRGELFF. CDR3 coding DNA: TGTGCCAGCAGTGAAGCGAGAGGGAGAGGCGAGCTGTTTTTT. The rearrangement uses TRBV2 and TRBJ2-2, with a weak D call TRBD2 (5 bases). Per germline, CDR1 SNHLY and CDR2 FYNNEI. The CDR3 is 14 amino acids. V lost 0 bases and J 11 bases, leaving 13 bases between the germline ends. The whole variable domain, remainder taken from reference TRBV2 and TRBJ2-2, is EPEVTQTPSHQVTQMGQEVILRCVPISNHLYFYWYRQILGQKVEFLVSFYNNEISEKSEIFDDQFSVERPDGSNFTLKIRSTKLEDSAMYFCASSEARGRGELFFGEGSRLTVL.

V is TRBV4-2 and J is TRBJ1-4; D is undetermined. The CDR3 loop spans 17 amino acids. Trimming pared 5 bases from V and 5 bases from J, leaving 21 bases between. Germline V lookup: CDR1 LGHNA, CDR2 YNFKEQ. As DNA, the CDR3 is TGTGCCAGCAGCTCTAGCTCGGGAATCAATACGAATGAAAAACTGTTTTTT. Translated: CASSSSSGINTNEKLFF.

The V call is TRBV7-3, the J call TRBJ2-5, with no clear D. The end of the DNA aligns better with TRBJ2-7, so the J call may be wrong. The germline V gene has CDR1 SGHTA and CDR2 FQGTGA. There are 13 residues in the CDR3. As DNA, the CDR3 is TGTGCCAGCAGCGGACCCGGTCAGTACGAGCAGTACTTC. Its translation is CASSGPGQYEQYF.

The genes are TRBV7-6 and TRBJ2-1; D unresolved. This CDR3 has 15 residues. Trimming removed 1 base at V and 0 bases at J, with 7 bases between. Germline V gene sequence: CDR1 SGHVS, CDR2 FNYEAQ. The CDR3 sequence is CASSLVGSSYNEQFF. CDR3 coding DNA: TGTGCCAGCAGCTTAGTTGGTAGCTCCTACAATGAGCAGTTCTTC.